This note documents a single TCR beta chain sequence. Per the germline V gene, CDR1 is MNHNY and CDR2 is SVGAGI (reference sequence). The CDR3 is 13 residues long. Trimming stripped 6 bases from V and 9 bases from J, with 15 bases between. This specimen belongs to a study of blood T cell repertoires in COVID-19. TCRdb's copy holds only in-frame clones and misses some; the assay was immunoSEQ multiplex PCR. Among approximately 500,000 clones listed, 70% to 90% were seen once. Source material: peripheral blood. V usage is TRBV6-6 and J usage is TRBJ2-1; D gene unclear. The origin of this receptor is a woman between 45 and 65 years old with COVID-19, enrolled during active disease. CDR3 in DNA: TGTGCCAGCAGGTCCATCTCTCCGGGTGAGCAGTTCTTC. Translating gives CASRSISPGEQFF.